The next 27 T cell receptor beta chains were all read from a single sample in a study of metastatic and nonmetastatic thyroid tumors. Thyroid surgery was preceded by no treatment in any patient. TCRdb used MiXCR to call clones anew from the PCR reads. The sample includes about 21,000 clones, about a sixth of them seen just once. The sequenced sample consisted of tumor tissue. All receptors derive from a female donor with papillary thyroid cancer or a benign thyroid nodule (not recorded which). Some clones in this sample may be carry-over from other donors' samples.

This clone occurred many times. The chain employs TRBV30 and TRBJ1-4, with TRBD1 as a possible D gene (6 bases). Trimming cost V 3 bases and J 5 bases, with 13 bases left between them. The CDR3 has 14 amino acids. Germline V gives CDR1 GTSNPN, CDR2 SVGIG (reference sequence). CDR3 in amino acids: CAWSPGTRNEKLFF. The CDR3 region has the DNA TGTGCCTGGAGCCCCGGGACAAGAAATGAAAAACTGTTTTTT. The full variable domain, in which reference TRBV30 and TRBJ1-4 provide the parts outside the CDR3, is SQTIHQWPATLVQPVGSPLSLECTVEGTSNPNLYWYRQAAGRGLQLLFYSVGIGQISSEVPQNLSASRPQDRQFILSSKKLLLSDSGFYLCAWSPGTRNEKLFFGSGTQLSVL.

The chain combines TRBV20-1 with TRBJ1-5; 7 bases map to TRBD1. J was trimmed by 0 bases and V by 5 bases; bases with no gene match: 7. The CDR3 covers 15 residues. Looked up from germline, CDR1 is DFQATT and CDR2 is SNEGSKA (reference sequence). CDR3 sequence: CSALDRRNSNQPQHF. In DNA form, the CDR3 reads TGCAGTGCTCTGGACAGGAGAAATAGCAATCAGCCCCAGCATTTT.

This clone is judged medium-sized. The chain combines TRBV11-2 with TRBJ1-1; maybe TRBD1 (6 bases). This CDR3 contains 13 residues. The V and J ends lost 6 bases and 5 bases respectively, with 13 bases between them. Germline V gene sequence: CDR1 SGHAT, CDR2 FQNNGV. CDR3 coding DNA: TGTGCCAGCAGAGAACAGGGTGGGACTGAAGCTTTCTTT. Its translation is CASREQGGTEAFF.

This clone was detected ten times or more. V gene TRBV2 combines with J gene TRBJ2-4; 8 positions agree with TRBD1. CDR1 is SNHLY and CDR2 is FYNNEI in the germline V gene. The CDR3 spans 13 residues. Germline trimming cut 4 bases from V and 10 bases from J; bases unmatched to any gene: 6. CDR3 DNA: TGTGCCAGCAGTGCTCAGGGGGCATATATTCAGTACTTC. Amino acid sequence: CASSAQGAYIQYF.

The chain employs TRBV28 and TRBJ2-7; no definite D call. The V end lost 5 bases, the J end lost 2 bases, and 10 bases lay between the germline ends. CDR3 length: 13 amino acids. Looked up from germline, CDR1 is MDHEN and CDR2 is SYDVKM. CDR3 region: CASSQDVTYEQYF. DNA for the CDR3: TGTGCCAGCAGTCAGGACGTAACCTACGAGCAGTACTTC.

V gene TRBV3-1 combines with J gene TRBJ2-2; no definite D call. CDR1 and CDR2 (germline): LGHDT, YNNKEL (reference sequence). The CDR3 runs 15 residues. V was shortened by 3 bases and J by 0 bases, with 8 bases between the two germline ends. This CDR3 is CASSQGNANTGELFF. For the CDR3, the DNA is TGTGCCAGCAGCCAGGGGAACGCGAACACCGGGGAGCTGTTTTTT.

This clone is medium-sized. This chain connects TRBV6-1 to TRBJ2-7, with 7 nucleotides matching TRBD1. V trimming: 4 bases; J trimming: 3 bases; junction bases outside the gene matches: 3. CDR3 length equals 13 residues. Germline-derived CDR1 and CDR2 are MNHNS and SASEGT. DNA for the CDR3: TGTGCCAGCAGTGCGGGACAGAACTACGAGCAGTACTTC. As protein: CASSAGQNYEQYF.

Remarks on this clone: One junction end disagrees with the germline gene, perhaps due to a read error. The V gene is TRBV28, the J gene TRBJ1-2; possibly TRBD1 for D (5 bases). CDR3 length: 14 amino acids. Germline V gene sequence: CDR1 MDHEN, CDR2 SYDVKM. The CDR3 region has the DNA TGTGCCAGCAGGATGACTCAGGGTTACTATGTCTACACCTTC. Translation gives CASRMTQGYYVYTF.

This clone was picked up many times. The gene calls are TRBV19 and TRBJ1-2; maybe TRBD1 (5 bases). In germline, CDR1 is LNHDA, CDR2 SQIVND (reference sequence). The V and J ends lost 7 bases and 4 bases respectively, with 19 bases between them. This CDR3 comprises 15 residues. The CDR3 region is CASTRASGSFYGYTF. DNA for the CDR3: TGTGCCAGTACCAGGGCCAGCGGGTCGTTCTATGGCTACACCTTC.

This clone was seen at least ten times. The J gene is TRBJ1-2, the V gene TRBV29-1; TRBD1 matches at 7 bases. V gave up 4 bases and J gave up 0 bases; unmatched junction bases: 5. CDR1 and CDR2 (germline): SQVTM, ANQGSEA. The CDR3 is 14 amino acids. DNA for the CDR3: TGCAGCGTTGGACAGGGCCAAGCTAACTATGGCTACACCTTC. Residues: CSVGQGQANYGYTF.

The sample holds many counts of this clone. The V and J genes are TRBV5-6 and TRBJ2-5; D gene uncertain. Trimming shortened V by 4 bases and J by 1 base, and 11 bases separated the two germline ends. This CDR3 is 14 amino acids long. CDR1 is SGHDT and CDR2 is YYEEEE in the germline V gene. The CDR3 is CASSRERSQETQYF. The CDR3 bases are TGTGCCAGCAGCAGGGAAAGAAGCCAAGAGACCCAGTACTTC.

This clone occurred many times. The gene calls are TRBV5-4 and TRBJ2-4; D remains ambiguous. CDR3 length equals 15 residues. The V end was cut by 4 bases, the J end by 0 bases, with 11 bases between. Germline lookup yields CDR1 SGHNT and CDR2 YYREEE (reference sequence). The CDR3 DNA reads TGTGCCAGCAGCACGAAGGATCTAGCCAAAAACATTCAGTACTTC. Encoded protein: CASSTKDLAKNIQYF.

In its sample, this clone was seen many times. The rearrangement joins TRBV20-1 to TRBJ2-2, with D possibly matching TRBD2 (5 bases). The V and J ends lost 6 bases and 3 bases respectively, with 17 bases between them. The CDR3 is 15 amino acids. Germline V lookup: CDR1 DFQATT, CDR2 SNEGSKA (reference sequence). The CDR3 reads CSAEGLGMHTGELFF. The CDR3 DNA reads TGCAGTGCCGAGGGTCTGGGAATGCACACCGGGGAGCTGTTTTTT.

This clone has a count of ten or more. A read error may account for a junction end that differs from germline. Other DNA sequences within the sample encode an identical CDR3. The chain recombines TRBV28 with TRBJ2-1, with D perhaps being TRBD1 or TRBD2 (5 bases each). Germline V gene sequence: CDR1 MDHEN, CDR2 SYDVKM. The CDR3 runs to 13 residues. The DNA of the CDR3 is TGTGCCAGCAGTCTATCTGGGACCAGGGAGCAGTCCTTC. This sequence encodes CASSLSGTREQSF. The variable domain in full, with the rest retrieved from reference TRBV28 and TRBJ2-1, is DVKVTQSSRYLVKRTGEKVFLECVQDMDHENMFWYRQDPGLGLRLIYFSYDVKMKEKGDIPEGYSVSREKKERFSLILESASTNQTSMYLCASSLSGTREQSFGPGTRLTVL.

This clone was counted at least ten times. Other DNA sequences in this sample translate to the same CDR3. The rearrangement uses TRBV28 and TRBJ1-1, with D possibly being TRBD1 (5 bases). V dropped 6 bases and J dropped 0 bases, with 14 bases sitting between them. CDR1 MDHEN and CDR2 SYDVKM come from the germline V gene. The CDR3 has 15 amino acids. Here the CDR3 DNA reads TGTGCCAGCAGCATGGAGGGACTCATGAACACTGAAGCTTTCTTT. Its translation is CASSMEGLMNTEAFF. Supplemented by reference TRBV28 and TRBJ1-1, the full variable domain reads DVKVTQSSRYLVKRTGEKVFLECVQDMDHENMFWYRQDPGLGLRLIYFSYDVKMKEKGDIPEGYSVSREKKERFSLILESASTNQTSMYLCASSMEGLMNTEAFFGQGTRLTVV.

This clone is medium-sized by share. The V gene is TRBV7-3, the J gene TRBJ2-7; 15 nucleotides line up with TRBD2. The CDR3 loop spans 15 amino acids. The V gene end was trimmed by 5 bases and the J gene end by 6 bases; junction bases not matched to a gene: 5. Germline V gene lookup returns CDR1 SGHTA and CDR2 FQGTGA. DNA of the CDR3: TGTGCCAGCAGCCGGGGACTAGCGGGAGGCGGCGAGCAGTACTTC. The encoded protein is CASSRGLAGGGEQYF.

There are a few counts of this clone. Mismatch with germline at one junction end may stem from a read error. DNA of the CDR3: TGTGCCAGCAAACGCGACTCATCCTACAATGATCAGTTCTTC. Protein product: CASKRDSSYNDQFF. V and J are TRBV2 and TRBJ2-1; D not certain. This CDR3 is 14 amino acids long. Looked up from germline, CDR1 is SNHLY and CDR2 is FYNNEI.

Concerning this clone: A read error may explain this, as a much larger clone is one base away. The rearrangement joins TRBV7-3 to TRBJ2-1; maybe TRBD1 (5 bases). The V gene lost 3 bases and the J gene lost 6 bases, with 15 bases spanning the gap. The CDR3 consists of 15 residues. Germline values: CDR1 SGHTA, CDR2 FQGTGA. The CDR3 here is CASSFAAGMVNEQFF. In DNA, the CDR3 is TGTGCCAGCAGCTTTGCGGCAGGGATGGTCAATGAGCAGTTCTTC.

In this sample, this clone turned up many times. The gene calls are TRBV2 and TRBJ1-4, with a possible D match to TRBD1 (5 bases). The CDR3 is 14 residues long. Germline-derived CDR1 and CDR2 are SNHLY and FYNNEI. Trimming took off 3 bases at V and 7 bases at J, with 12 bases between the two ends. The CDR3 region has the DNA TGTGCCAGCAGTGATGGGACCGGAGTTGAAAAACTGTTTTTT. It is translated as CASSDGTGVEKLFF.

This clone was counted many times. The rearrangement joins TRBV19 to TRBJ2-3; 10 positions match TRBD1. V dropped 4 bases and J dropped 6; count of bases not matched to a gene: 7. The CDR3 sequence is 15 residues long. Germline CDR1 and CDR2: LNHDA and SQIVND (reference sequence). The CDR3 reads CASSTRDRGLDTQYF. The CDR3 nucleotides read TGTGCCAGTAGTACCCGGGACAGGGGATTGGATACGCAGTATTTT.

This clone was counted many times. The chain recombines TRBV15 with TRBJ2-1; possibly TRBD2 for D (6 bases). CDR3 length equals 16 residues. CDR1 and CDR2 (germline): LNHNV, YYDKDF (reference sequence). V dropped 1 base and J dropped 2 bases, with 12 bases sitting between them. DNA of the CDR3: TGTGCCACCAGCAGAGCCCCCGGGAGAGCCTACAATGAGCAGTTCTTC. This codes for CATSRAPGRAYNEQFF.

The V and J genes are TRBV7-9 and TRBJ2-7, with D unresolved. With 5 bases removed from V and 5 bases from J, the gap between germline ends came to 10 bases. The germline V gene encodes CDR1 SEHNR and CDR2 FQNEAQ (reference sequence). CDR3 size: 12 residues. The CDR3 nucleotides are TGTGCCAGCAGCCAGTGGGATAACGAGCAGTACTTC. This encodes CASSQWDNEQYF.

V usage is TRBV6-5 and J usage is TRBJ1-3; weak D call: TRBD1 (5 bases). V was cut by 0 bases and J by 0 bases, with 12 bases left in between. CDR3 length: 17 residues. Per germline, CDR1 MNHEY and CDR2 SVGAGI. The CDR3 coding sequence is TGTGCCAGCAGTTACTCGGGGGTATTTCTCTCTGGAAACACCATATATTTT. Translation gives CASSYSGVFLSGNTIYF.

Ten or more counts support this clone. The V gene is TRBV18, the J gene TRBJ1-4; 10 bases are a match to TRBD1. The CDR3 sequence is 16 residues long. V lost 3 bases and J lost 2; bases outside the gene matches: 3. Germline V lookup: CDR1 KGHSH, CDR2 LQKENI. The CDR3 loop reads CASSPDRGSTNEKLFF. The CDR3 nucleotides read TGTGCCAGCTCACCGGACAGGGGGTCTACTAATGAAAAACTGTTTTTT.

This clone was observed at least ten times. The rearrangement links TRBV18 to TRBJ2-1, with 7 positions matching TRBD2. Germline loops: CDR1 KGHSH, CDR2 LQKENI. The length of the CDR3 is 16 residues. After removal of 7 bases from V and 2 bases from J, the junction contained 11 bases not matched to a gene. CDR3 sequence: CASCERRGSPYNEQFF. The CDR3 bases are TGTGCCAGCTGTGAGAGGCGCGGGAGCCCCTACAATGAGCAGTTCTTC.

The gene calls are TRBV6-1 and TRBJ1-3, with 7 bases matching TRBD1. The germline V gene has CDR1 MNHNS and CDR2 SASEGT. CDR3 length equals 17 residues. The V segment lost 3 bases and the J segment 0 bases; nucleotides outside the gene matches: 8. The CDR3 DNA sequence: TGTGCCAGCAGTGAGGACAGGTTTTACTACTCTGGAAACACCATATATTTT. It codes for CASSEDRFYYSGNTIYF.

This clone was observed many times. The sample has other DNA sequences that encode this CDR3 too. The V gene is TRBV5-1, the J gene TRBJ2-7; D is uncertain. CDR1 and CDR2 from the germline V gene are SGHRS and YFSETQ. This CDR3 spans 14 amino acids. V dropped 5 bases and J dropped 0 bases, with 12 bases sitting between them. For the CDR3, the DNA is TGCGCCAGCAGTTTCGATGGCCGCTCCTACGAGCAGTACTTC. The encoded protein is CASSFDGRSYEQYF.